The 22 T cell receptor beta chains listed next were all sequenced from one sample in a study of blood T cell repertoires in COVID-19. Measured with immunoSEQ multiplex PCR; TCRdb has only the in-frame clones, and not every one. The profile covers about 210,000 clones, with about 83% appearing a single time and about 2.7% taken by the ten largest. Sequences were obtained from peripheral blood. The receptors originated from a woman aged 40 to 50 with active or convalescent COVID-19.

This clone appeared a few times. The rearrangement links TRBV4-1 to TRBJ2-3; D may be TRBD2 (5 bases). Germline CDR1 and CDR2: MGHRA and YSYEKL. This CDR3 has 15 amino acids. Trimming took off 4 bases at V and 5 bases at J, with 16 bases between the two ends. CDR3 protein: CASSRYSDQVDTQYF. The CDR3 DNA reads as TGCGCCAGCAGCCGGTATAGCGACCAGGTAGATACGCAGTATTTT.

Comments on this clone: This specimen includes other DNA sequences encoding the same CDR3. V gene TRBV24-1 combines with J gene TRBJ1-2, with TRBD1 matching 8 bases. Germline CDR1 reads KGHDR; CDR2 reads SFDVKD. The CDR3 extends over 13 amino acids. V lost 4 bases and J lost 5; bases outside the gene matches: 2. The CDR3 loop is CATSETGGYGYTF. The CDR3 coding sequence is TGTGCCACCAGTGAAACAGGGGGGTATGGCTACACCTTC.

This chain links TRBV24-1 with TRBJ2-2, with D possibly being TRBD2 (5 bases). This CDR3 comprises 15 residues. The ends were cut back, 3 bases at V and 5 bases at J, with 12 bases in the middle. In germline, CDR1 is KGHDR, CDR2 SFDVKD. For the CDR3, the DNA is TGTGCCACCAGTGATCGGCAGCGCGGGACCGGGGAGCTGTTTTTT. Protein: CATSDRQRGTGELFF.

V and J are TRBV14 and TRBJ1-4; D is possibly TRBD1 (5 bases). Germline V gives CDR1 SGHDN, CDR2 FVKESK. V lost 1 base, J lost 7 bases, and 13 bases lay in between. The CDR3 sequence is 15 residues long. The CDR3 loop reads CASSQAAGWGEKLFF. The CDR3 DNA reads TGTGCCAGCAGCCAAGCGGCAGGGTGGGGTGAAAAACTGTTTTTT.

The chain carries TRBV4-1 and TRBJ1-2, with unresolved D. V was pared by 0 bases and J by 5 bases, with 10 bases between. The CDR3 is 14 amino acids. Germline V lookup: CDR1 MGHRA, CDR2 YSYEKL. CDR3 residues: CASSQEGNSYGYTF. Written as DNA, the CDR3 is TGCGCCAGCAGCCAAGAGGGTAACAGTTATGGCTACACCTTC.

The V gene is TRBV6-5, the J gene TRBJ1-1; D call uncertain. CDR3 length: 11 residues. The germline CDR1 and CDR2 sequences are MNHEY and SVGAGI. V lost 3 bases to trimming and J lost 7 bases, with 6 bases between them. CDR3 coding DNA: TGTGCCAGCAGTTATGCCAGTGAAGCTTTCTTT. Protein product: CASSYASEAFF.

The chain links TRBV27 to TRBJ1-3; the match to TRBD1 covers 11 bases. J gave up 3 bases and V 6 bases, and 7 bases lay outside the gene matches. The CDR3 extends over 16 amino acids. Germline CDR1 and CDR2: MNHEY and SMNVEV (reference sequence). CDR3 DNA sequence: TGTGCCAGCAGAAGACGGACAGGGGGCTTTGGAAACACCATATATTTT. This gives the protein CASRRRTGGFGNTIYF.

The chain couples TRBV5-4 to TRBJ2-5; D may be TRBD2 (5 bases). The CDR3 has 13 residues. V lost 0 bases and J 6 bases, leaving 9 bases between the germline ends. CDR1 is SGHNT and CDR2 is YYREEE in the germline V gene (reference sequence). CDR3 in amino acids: CASSLGELKTQYF. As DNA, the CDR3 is TGTGCCAGCAGCTTGGGGGAGTTAAAGACCCAGTACTTC.

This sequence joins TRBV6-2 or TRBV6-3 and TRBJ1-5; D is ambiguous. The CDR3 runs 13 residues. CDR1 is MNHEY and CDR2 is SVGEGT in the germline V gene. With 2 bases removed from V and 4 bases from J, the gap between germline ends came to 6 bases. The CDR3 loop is CASSYGGNQPQHF. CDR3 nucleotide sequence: TGTGCCAGCAGTTACGGAGGAAATCAGCCCCAGCATTTT.

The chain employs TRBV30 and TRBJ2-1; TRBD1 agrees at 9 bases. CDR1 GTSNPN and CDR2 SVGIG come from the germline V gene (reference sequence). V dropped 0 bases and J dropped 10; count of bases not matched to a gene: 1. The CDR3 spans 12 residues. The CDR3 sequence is CAWSVGTGEQFF. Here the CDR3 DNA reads TGTGCCTGGAGTGTAGGGACAGGGGAGCAGTTCTTC. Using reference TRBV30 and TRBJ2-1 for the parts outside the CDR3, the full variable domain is SQTIHQWPATLVQPVGSPLSLECTVEGTSNPNLYWYRQAAGRGLQLLFYSVGIGQISSEVPQNLSASRPQDRQFILSSKKLLLSDSGFYLCAWSVGTGEQFFGPGTRLTVL.

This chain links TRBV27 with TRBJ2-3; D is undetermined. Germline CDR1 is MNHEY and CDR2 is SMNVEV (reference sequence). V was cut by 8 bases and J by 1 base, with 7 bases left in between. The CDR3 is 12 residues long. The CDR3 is CASARGTDTQYF. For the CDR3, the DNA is TGTGCCAGCGCCCGGGGCACAGATACGCAGTATTTT.

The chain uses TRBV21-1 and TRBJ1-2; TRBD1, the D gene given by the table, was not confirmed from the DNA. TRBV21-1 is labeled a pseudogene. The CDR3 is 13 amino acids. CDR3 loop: CASSKVQGWVYTF. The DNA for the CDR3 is TGTGCCAGCAGCAAAGTACAGGGATGGGTATACACCTTC.

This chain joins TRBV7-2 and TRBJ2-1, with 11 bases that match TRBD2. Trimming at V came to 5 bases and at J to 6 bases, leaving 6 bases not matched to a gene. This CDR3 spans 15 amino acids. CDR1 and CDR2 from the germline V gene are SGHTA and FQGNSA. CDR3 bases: TGTGCCAGCAGCCTACTAGCGGGAGTAGGCAATGAGCAGTTCTTC. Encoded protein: CASSLLAGVGNEQFF.

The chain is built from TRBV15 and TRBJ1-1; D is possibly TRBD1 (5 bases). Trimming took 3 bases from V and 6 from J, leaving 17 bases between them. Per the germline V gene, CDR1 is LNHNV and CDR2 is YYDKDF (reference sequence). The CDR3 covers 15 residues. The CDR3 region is CATSSAIQGHPEAFF. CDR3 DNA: TGTGCCACCAGCAGCGCTATCCAAGGACACCCTGAAGCTTTCTTT.

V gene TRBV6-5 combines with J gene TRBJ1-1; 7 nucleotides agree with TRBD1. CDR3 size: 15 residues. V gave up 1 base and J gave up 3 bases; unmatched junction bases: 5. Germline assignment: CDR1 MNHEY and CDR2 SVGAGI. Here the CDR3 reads CASSYLDTGDTEAFF. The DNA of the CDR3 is TGTGCCAGCAGTTACTTGGATACAGGGGACACTGAAGCTTTCTTT.

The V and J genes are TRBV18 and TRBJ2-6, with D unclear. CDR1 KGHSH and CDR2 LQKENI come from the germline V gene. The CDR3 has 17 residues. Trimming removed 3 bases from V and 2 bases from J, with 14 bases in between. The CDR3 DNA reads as TGTGCCAGCTCACCCCCGTTTTCGGGTGCTGGGGCCAACGTCCTGACTTTC. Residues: CASSPPFSGAGANVLTF.

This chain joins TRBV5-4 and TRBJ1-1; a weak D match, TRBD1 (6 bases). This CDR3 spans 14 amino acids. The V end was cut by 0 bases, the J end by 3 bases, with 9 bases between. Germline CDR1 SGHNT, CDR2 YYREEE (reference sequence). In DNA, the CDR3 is TGTGCCAGCAGCTTGGGAGGGGGGGACACTGAAGCTTTCTTT. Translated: CASSLGGGDTEAFF.

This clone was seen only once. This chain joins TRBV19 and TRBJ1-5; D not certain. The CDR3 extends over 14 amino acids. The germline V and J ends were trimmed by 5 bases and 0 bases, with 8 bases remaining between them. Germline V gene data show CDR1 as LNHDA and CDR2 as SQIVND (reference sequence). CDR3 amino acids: CASSAEHSNQPQHF. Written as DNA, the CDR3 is TGTGCCAGTAGTGCCGAACATAGCAATCAGCCCCAGCATTTT.

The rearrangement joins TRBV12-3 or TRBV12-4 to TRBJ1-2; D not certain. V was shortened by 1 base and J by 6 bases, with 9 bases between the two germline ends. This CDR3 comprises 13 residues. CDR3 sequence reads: CASSLGQVHGYTF. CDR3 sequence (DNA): TGTGCCAGCAGTTTAGGGCAGGTCCATGGCTACACCTTC.

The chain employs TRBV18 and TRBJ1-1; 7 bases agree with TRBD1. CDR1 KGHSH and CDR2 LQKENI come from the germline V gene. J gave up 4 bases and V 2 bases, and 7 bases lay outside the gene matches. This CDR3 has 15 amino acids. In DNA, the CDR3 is TGTGCCAGCTCACCAGAAAAGGGGGCAGGCACTGAAGCTTTCTTT. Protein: CASSPEKGAGTEAFF.

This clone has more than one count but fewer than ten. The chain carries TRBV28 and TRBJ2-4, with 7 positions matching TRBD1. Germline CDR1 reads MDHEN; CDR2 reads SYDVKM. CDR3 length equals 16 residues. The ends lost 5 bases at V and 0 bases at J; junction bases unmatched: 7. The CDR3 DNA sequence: TGTGCCAGCAGTACCGGGACAGTCCCAGCCAAAAACATTCAGTACTTC. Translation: CASSTGTVPAKNIQYF.

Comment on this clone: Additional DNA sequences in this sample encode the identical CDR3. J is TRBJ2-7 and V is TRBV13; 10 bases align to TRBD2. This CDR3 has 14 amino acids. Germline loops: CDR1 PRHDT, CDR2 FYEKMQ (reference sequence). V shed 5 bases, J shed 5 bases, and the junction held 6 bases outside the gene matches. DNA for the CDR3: TGTGCCAGCAGCGTGGGACTAGCGATCAACGAGCAGTACTTC. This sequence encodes CASSVGLAINEQYF.